Following are 5 T cell receptor beta chains from one sample sequenced in a study of blood T cell repertoires in COVID-19. Profiling relied on immunoSEQ multiplex PCR, and the TCRdb table lists in-frame clones only, not all of them. The sample lists some 200,000 clones; 65% to 90% were seen once. The sample was PBMCs or T cells enriched from blood (not recorded which). These receptors came from a woman between 45 and 65 years old with acute COVID-19.

The chain carries TRBV21-1 and TRBJ2-3; the D call TRBD2 from the table was never checked on the DNA. TRBV21-1 is described as a pseudogene. The CDR3 consists of 15 residues. The DNA of the CDR3 is TGTGCCAGCAGCGACCCGTCTAGCGAAACAGATACGCAGTATTTT. The encoded protein is CASSDPSSETDTQYF.

V usage is TRBV27 and J usage is TRBJ2-5; D unresolved. V lost 2 bases to trimming and J lost 2 bases, with 15 bases between them. The CDR3 length is 16 residues. Germline V gene sequence: CDR1 MNHEY, CDR2 SMNVEV (reference sequence). This CDR3 is CASSLVAAARQETQYF. The DNA of the CDR3 is TGTGCCAGCAGTTTAGTCGCGGCAGCCCGACAAGAGACCCAGTACTTC.

This clone has only one observation. V usage is TRBV30 and J usage is TRBJ1-6; D remains unclear. The CDR3 sequence is 11 residues long. Germline assignment: CDR1 GTSNPN and CDR2 SVGIG (reference sequence). Deletions cut 1 base from V and 10 bases from J, with 5 bases between. Here the CDR3 reads CAWSGESPLHF. The CDR3 nucleotides read TGTGCCTGGAGTGGAGAATCACCCCTCCACTTT.

The CDR3 DNA follows: TGTGCCAGCAGCCGCGGAGATAACTATGGCTACACCTTC. This codes for CASSRGDNYGYTF. V usage is TRBV3-1 (or the pseudogene TRBV3-2) and J usage is TRBJ1-2; D is ambiguous. Between the trimmed V and J ends, which lost 4 bases and 1 base, there was a span of 7 bases. The CDR3 consists of 13 residues. From germline, CDR1 is LGHDT and CDR2 YNNKEL (reference sequence).

The chain is built from TRBV11-3 and TRBJ1-1; 9 bases are shared with TRBD1. CDR1 and CDR2 (germline): SGHNT, YENEEA. The CDR3 sequence is 15 residues long. Trimming at V came to 3 bases and at J to 5 bases, leaving 7 bases not matched to a gene. DNA for the CDR3: TGTGCCAGCAGCTTTTATGCCGGGACAGGGACTGAAGCTTTCTTT. As protein: CASSFYAGTGTEAFF.